This T cell receptor beta chain was recorded in a study of T cells in lung cancer brain metastases (dated by TCRdb to the late 2010s). As for the study more broadly: Of the 20 patients, about 16 had a history of tobacco use, with a median of roughly 40 pack-years. DNA integrity number averaged 3.8 in both primary and metastatic specimens, with no significant difference between sites. About 90% of the 20 patients received no interval therapy between primary and metastasis resection. Patients had a median age at first diagnosis of approximately 54 years, with about nine males and fewer than 13 females. Median interval between primary and brain metastasis specimen acquisition was around 350 days. The cohort comprised about 20 patients contributing about 40 specimens, one primary lung lesion and one brain metastasis each. In this study, the TCR beta CDR3 repertoires of fully resected primary non-small cell lung cancers were compared with those of paired brain metastases. Here is what the overall study found, with its caveats: Effects of preoperative corticosteroids on T cell infiltration in brain metastases could not be controlled. Most clones were found to be lesion-specific, and limited overlap was observed between paired lesions (mean Morisita index roughly 0.25). Significantly fewer unique productive clones were found in brain metastases than in paired primaries (median around 1,500 versus 5,000). DNA fragmentation in the FFPE samples may have kept the complete infiltrating T cell repertoire from being retrieved. The ten most abundant clones accounted for a significantly larger fraction of the repertoire in brain metastases than in primaries, which suggests clonal expansion.

Taken from the germline V gene, the CDR1 and CDR2 loops are MDHEN and SYDVKM. The CDR3 spans 14 residues, from the cysteine through the phenylalanine. Only CDR3 DNA remains: 42 bases, in frame from the first base. Resection was performed in the patients for synchronous oligometastatic disease or for delayed recurrence of a solitary brain metastasis. Patients with a history of multiple malignancies were excluded so that cancers other than NSCLC would not be included. Using marked H&E slides as a guide, tumor areas were macrodissected from about five unstained 7.5 to 10 um sections that had been deparaffinized. All specimens were formalin-fixed and paraffin-embedded (FFPE). Genomic DNA was extracted using the AllPrep DNA/RNA FFPE Kit. Each sample received roughly 2.24 to 5.5 ug of genomic DNA as input, and the DNA input was kept equal within each pair of samples. TCR beta libraries were constructed with the immunoSEQ hsTCRbeta Kit, with multiplexed V and J gene primers used across two PCR steps. Pooled libraries, together with positive and negative controls, were sequenced on an Illumina MiSeq with a 100-cycle paired-end protocol. In the source study's methods: Raw data were processed by the immunoSEQ vendor into normalized, annotated TCR beta repertoire reports. Richness was defined as unique clones by nucleotide sequence, and total richness was extrapolated with the iChao1 and Efron-Thisted estimators. To characterize and compare the paired lesions, the analysis used Pielou's evenness, Simpson's index, the proportional abundance of the top-ten clones, and the Morisita overlap index. What TCRdb holds here is the immuneACCESS table cut down to in-frame rearrangements. Part of the clones is not present; checked against another copy, under half of the missing clones reflect an unresolved V gene, and the others are unexplained. The D gene and trimming were derived from the DNA, and the V and J assignments and clone size from that table. This sample lists roughly 1,700 clones; around 89% were detected once. The top ten constitute 6.3% of the sample.

Note on this clone: Its antigen is still unknown. One end of the junction is discordant with germline, which a read error may explain.

This sequence was found in a man in his fifties or sixties with non-small cell lung cancer that had spread to the brain. Specimen: tumor tissue from a brain metastasis. Read against the paper, the sample's cell subset or site label means: paired resected brain metastasis. Recombination joined TRBV28 with TRBJ2-7; TRBD2 matches 11 bases in the middle. CDR3 protein: CASSPWTSGHEQYF. Here is the DNA: TGTGCCAGCAGTCCCTGGACTAGCGGGCACGAGCAATACTTC.